The 5 T cell receptor beta chains presented below share a single source sample, sequenced in a study of T-cell reconstitution after alpha-beta-depleted transplantation in children. Preparation of the TCRbeta library was carried out with unique molecular identifiers. MiXCR was run by TCRdb on the PCR reads, yielding one entry per CDR3 protein. The data hold approximately 230,000 distinct CDR3 sequences, with more than 20% observed a single time. The sample was PBMCs, mostly from graft donor cells, taken 360 days after TCRalphabeta/CD19-depleted stem cell transplant. Every receptor here comes from a female patient aged 2-10 years who had a stem cell transplant for congenital amegakaryocytic thrombocytopenia, so the T cells may come from the graft donor.

The chain joins TRBV7-2 to TRBJ2-7; unclear D gene. Germline V CDR1 and CDR2: SGHTA, FQGNSA. The V and J ends lost 3 bases and 2 bases respectively, with 11 bases between them. The CDR3 sequence is 14 residues long. CDR3 residues: CASSFLGATYEQYF. The CDR3 bases are TGTGCCAGCAGCTTTCTTGGCGCAACCTACGAGCAGTACTTC.

This chain connects TRBV11-2 to TRBJ1-1; TRBD1 matches 8 bases. V lost 4 bases, J lost 5 bases, and 9 bases stayed unmatched. Germline V gives CDR1 SGHAT, CDR2 FQNNGV. The CDR3 has 15 amino acids. The CDR3 reads CASSSQGAWETEAFF. The CDR3 DNA sequence: TGTGCCAGCAGCTCGCAGGGGGCCTGGGAAACTGAAGCTTTCTTT.

This sequence joins TRBV30 and TRBJ1-1; D possibly corresponds to TRBD1 (5 bases). Trimming removed 3 bases from V and 6 bases from J, with 11 bases in between. Germline loops: CDR1 GTSNPN, CDR2 SVGIG (reference sequence). CDR3 length: 12 residues. Here the CDR3 DNA reads TGTGCCTGGAGGGGGGAGTGGCCTGAAGCTTTCTTT. Protein product: CAWRGEWPEAFF.

This clonotype was counted only a few times. V usage is TRBV24-1 and J usage is TRBJ1-5, with 8 bases matching TRBD1. The CDR3 has 16 amino acids. CDR1 KGHDR and CDR2 SFDVKD come from the germline V gene. With 3 bases clipped from V and 0 bases from J, the junction kept 3 bases outside the gene matches. This chain's CDR3 is CATSDPGQDSNQPQHF. In DNA, the CDR3 is TGTGCCACCAGTGATCCGGGACAGGATAGCAATCAGCCCCAGCATTTT.

In the case of this clonotype: The junction and the germline gene differ at one end; a read error may be behind it. The DNA of the CDR3 is TGTGACAGCCAGGGACAGGGGGATTCTGAAGCTTTCTTT. Amino acid sequence: CDSQGQGDSEAFF. The V and J genes are TRBV2 and TRBJ1-1; the match to TRBD1 covers 11 bases. This CDR3 comprises 13 residues. Germline V gives CDR1 SNHLY, CDR2 FYNNEI. Supplemented by reference TRBV2 and TRBJ1-1, the full variable domain reads EPEVTQTPSHQVTQMGQEVILRCVPISNHLYFYWYRQILGQKVEFLVSFYNNEISEKSEIFDDQFSVERPDGSNFTLKIRSTKLEDSAMYFCDSQGQGDSEAFFGQGTRLTVV.